This entry lists 3 T cell receptor beta chains sequenced from one sample in a study of identical twins. TCRdb itself ran the 5' RACE reads through MiXCR, one entry per CDR3 protein. The sample includes 1.5 million to 2 million distinct CDR3 sequences, about 32% of them seen just once. Sequences were obtained from cord blood. The receptors originated from a newborn girl in good health.

The chain recombines TRBV20-1 with TRBJ1-2; tentatively, D is TRBD1 (5 bases). Trimming took off 6 bases at V and 0 bases at J, with 11 bases between the two ends. The CDR3 contains 13 residues. The germline gives CDR1 DFQATT, CDR2 SNEGSKA (reference sequence). CDR3 nucleotide sequence: TGCAGTGCCAGCAAGGGGACTAACTATGGCTACACCTTC. Translation: CSASKGTNYGYTF.

This chain joins TRBV28 and TRBJ2-1; D remains unclear. Germline CDR1 reads MDHEN; CDR2 reads SYDVKM. The CDR3 consists of 16 residues. V was pared by 2 bases and J by 0 bases, with 11 bases between. CDR3 protein: CASSLRRRSSYNEQFF. The CDR3 nucleotides read TGTGCCAGCAGTTTACGTAGGCGGAGCTCCTACAATGAGCAGTTCTTC.

This rearrangement joins TRBV24-1 to TRBJ2-1; D might be TRBD2 (5 bases). V lost 7 bases and J 4 bases, leaving 16 bases between the germline ends. Germline V gene lookup returns CDR1 KGHDR and CDR2 SFDVKD. The CDR3 totals 15 residues. The CDR3, as DNA: TGTGCCACCAGCCGGCTGAGCGGCTCGTACAATGAGCAGTTCTTC. As protein: CATSRLSGSYNEQFF.